This T cell receptor beta chain is from a study of CD8 T cells in ankylosing spondylitis (dated by TCRdb to the late 2010s). Describing the broader study: T cell receptor beta repertoires were profiled in healthy donors and ankylosing spondylitis patients so that disease-linked TCR variants could be found. The whole study cohort included some 100 healthy donors and some 27 ankylosing spondylitis patients. Peripheral blood samples were taken, and synovial fluid was additionally collected from ankylosing spondylitis patients.

Points on this clonotype: Its antigen is currently not known. No clone much larger than this one lies a single base away; base qualities are absent.

Overall study results and their limits: A CD8+ phenotype was shown by the disease-linked clones, which were found at relatively low frequencies in peripheral blood. The disease-linked clones were reported to be significantly enriched in matched synovial fluid samples from ankylosing spondylitis patients. Blood from ankylosing spondylitis patients appeared to be characterized by a TCR beta motif made up of fewer than ten highly homologous amino acid variants. Some motif variants were previously reported in synovial fluid and blood of reactive arthritis patients, suggesting common disease-initiation mechanisms.

After removal of 2 bases from V and 1 base from J, the junction retains 8 bases not matched to a gene. CDR1 and CDR2 were assigned from the germline V gene (reference sequence) as LGHDT and YNNKEL. The CDR3, cysteine through phenylalanine, is 17 amino acids long. The retained sequence is limited to the CDR3, 51 bases, with the frame set at the first base. Sequencing instrument: Illumina HiSeq 2500. Quantitative 5'-RACE with molecular barcodes was the method used to prepare the TCR beta libraries. As for how the authors treated the data: A new computational method, built on a probabilistic model of VDJ rearrangement, was used to identify disease-linked TCR variants. TCRdb applied fastp at Q25 and MiXCR to the public reads, then kept only in-frame beta chains. Every entry covers one CDR3 protein and lists the most common genes and DNA from its rows. TCRdb, not the authors, supplied the V and J calls. The sample yields roughly 220,000 distinct CDR3 sequences; about a sixth were counted once. Jointly, the top ten make up under 55% of the sample.

Sequences were obtained from blood, either unsorted or a sorted T cell fraction (not recorded which). The V gene is TRBV3-1 and the J gene is TRBJ2-3, and 8 bases in between align with TRBD2. This receptor was obtained from a male donor with ankylosing spondylitis. The nucleotides are TGTGCCAGCAGCCAACCCTCACTAGCGGCCGGCACAGATACGCAGTATTTT. This translates into CASSQPSLAAGTDTQYF.